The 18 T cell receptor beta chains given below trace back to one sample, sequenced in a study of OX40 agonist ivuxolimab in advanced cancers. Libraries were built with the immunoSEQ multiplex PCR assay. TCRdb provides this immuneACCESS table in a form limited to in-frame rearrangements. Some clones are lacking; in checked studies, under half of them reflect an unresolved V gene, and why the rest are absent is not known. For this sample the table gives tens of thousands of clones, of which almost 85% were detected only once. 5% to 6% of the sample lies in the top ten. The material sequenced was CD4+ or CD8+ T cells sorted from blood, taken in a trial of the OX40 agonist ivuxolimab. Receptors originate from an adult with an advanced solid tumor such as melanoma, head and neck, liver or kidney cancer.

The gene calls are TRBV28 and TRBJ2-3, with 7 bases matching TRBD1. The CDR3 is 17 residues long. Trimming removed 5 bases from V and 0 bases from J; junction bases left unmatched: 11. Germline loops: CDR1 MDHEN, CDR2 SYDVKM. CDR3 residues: CASSPLGTVRSTDTQYF. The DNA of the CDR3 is TGTGCCAGCAGTCCACTCGGGACAGTTCGTAGCACAGATACGCAGTATTTT.

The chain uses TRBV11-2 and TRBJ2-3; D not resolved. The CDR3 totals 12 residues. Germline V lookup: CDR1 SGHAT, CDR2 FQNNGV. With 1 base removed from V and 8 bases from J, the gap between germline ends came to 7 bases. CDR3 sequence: CASSLVPGTQYF. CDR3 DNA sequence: TGTGCCAGCAGCTTAGTTCCGGGTACGCAGTATTTT.

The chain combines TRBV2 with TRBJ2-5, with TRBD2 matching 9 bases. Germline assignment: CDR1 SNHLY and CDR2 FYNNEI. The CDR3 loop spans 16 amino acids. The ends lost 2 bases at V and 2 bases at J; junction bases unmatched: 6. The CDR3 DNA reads TGTGCCAGCAGTGAAATGGCTAGCGGGGCGCAAGAGACCCAGTACTTC. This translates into CASSEMASGAQETQYF.

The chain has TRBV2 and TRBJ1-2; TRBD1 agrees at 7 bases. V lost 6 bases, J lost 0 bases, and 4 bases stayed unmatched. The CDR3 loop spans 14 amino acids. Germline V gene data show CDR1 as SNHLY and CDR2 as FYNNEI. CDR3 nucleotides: TGTGCCAGCAGCGGGGGGACAGCTAACTATGGCTACACCTTC. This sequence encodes CASSGGTANYGYTF.

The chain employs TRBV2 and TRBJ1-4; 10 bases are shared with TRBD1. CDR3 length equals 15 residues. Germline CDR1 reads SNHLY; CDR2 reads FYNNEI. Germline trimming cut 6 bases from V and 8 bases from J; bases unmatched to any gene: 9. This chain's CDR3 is CASSPLTGGREKLFF. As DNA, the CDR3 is TGTGCCAGCAGCCCCCTGACAGGGGGCCGGGAAAAACTGTTTTTT. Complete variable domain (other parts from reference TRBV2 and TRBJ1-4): EPEVTQTPSHQVTQMGQEVILRCVPISNHLYFYWYRQILGQKVEFLVSFYNNEISEKSEIFDDQFSVERPDGSNFTLKIRSTKLEDSAMYFCASSPLTGGREKLFFGSGTQLSVL.

The CDR3 sequence is CASSQVTRKQETQYF. DNA of the CDR3: TGTGCCAGCAGCCAAGTAACCAGGAAGCAAGAGACCCAGTACTTC. The chain recombines TRBV4-2 with TRBJ2-5; D not resolved. Deletions cut 1 base from V and 2 bases from J, with 11 bases between. The CDR3 loop spans 15 amino acids. In germline, CDR1 is LGHNA, CDR2 YNFKEQ.

CDR3 nucleotides: TGTGCCAGCAGTCTCTTGACAGGGTCGGGCTCCTACGAGCAGTACTTC. This codes for CASSLLTGSGSYEQYF. The chain has TRBV28 and TRBJ2-7, with 7 bases identical to TRBD1. The CDR3 is 16 amino acids. Germline loops: CDR1 MDHEN, CDR2 SYDVKM. Losses at the gene ends were 5 bases for V and 0 bases for J; bases not matched to a gene: 10.

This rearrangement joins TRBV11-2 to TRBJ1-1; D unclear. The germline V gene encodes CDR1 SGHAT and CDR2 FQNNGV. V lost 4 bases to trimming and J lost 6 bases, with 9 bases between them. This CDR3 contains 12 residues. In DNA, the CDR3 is TGTGCCAGCAGCTATTGGCGGGCTGAAGCTTTCTTT. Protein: CASSYWRAEAFF.

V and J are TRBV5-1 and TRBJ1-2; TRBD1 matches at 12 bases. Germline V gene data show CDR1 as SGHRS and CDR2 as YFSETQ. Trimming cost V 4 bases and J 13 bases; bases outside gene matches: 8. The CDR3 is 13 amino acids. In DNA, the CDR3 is TGCGCCAGCAGCCCGGGACAGGGGGCTTTGGGCACCTTC. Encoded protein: CASSPGQGALGTF.

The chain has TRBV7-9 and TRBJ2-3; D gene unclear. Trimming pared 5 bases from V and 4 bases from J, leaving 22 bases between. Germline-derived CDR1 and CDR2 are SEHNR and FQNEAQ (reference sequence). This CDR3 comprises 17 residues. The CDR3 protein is CASSTYTTLFESDTQYF. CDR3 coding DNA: TGTGCCAGCAGCACCTACACAACCCTTTTCGAATCAGATACGCAGTATTTT.

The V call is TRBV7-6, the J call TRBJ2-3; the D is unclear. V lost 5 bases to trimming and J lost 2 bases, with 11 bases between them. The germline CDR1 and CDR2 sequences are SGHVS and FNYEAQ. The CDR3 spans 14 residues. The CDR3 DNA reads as TGTGCCAGCAGCACCGGGCCCCTCACAGATACGCAGTATTTT. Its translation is CASSTGPLTDTQYF.

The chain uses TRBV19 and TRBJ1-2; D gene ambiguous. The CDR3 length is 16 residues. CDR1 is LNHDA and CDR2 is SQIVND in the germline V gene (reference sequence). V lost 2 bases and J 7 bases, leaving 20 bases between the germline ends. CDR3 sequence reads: CASSISSGRLSRGYTF. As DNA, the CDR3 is TGTGCCAGTAGTATAAGTAGCGGCAGGCTCTCCCGTGGCTACACCTTC. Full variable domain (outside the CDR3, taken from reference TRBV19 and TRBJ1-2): DGGITQSPKYLFRKEGQNVTLSCEQNLNHDAMYWYRQDPGQGLRLIYYSQIVNDFQKGDIAEGYSVSREKKESFPLTVTSAQKNPTAFYLCASSISSGRLSRGYTFGSGTRLTVV.

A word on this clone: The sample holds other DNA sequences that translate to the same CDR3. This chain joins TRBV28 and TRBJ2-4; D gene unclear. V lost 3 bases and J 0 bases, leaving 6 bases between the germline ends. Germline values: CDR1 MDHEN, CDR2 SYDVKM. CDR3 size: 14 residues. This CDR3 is CASSLAGAKNIQYF. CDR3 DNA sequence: TGTGCCAGCAGTTTGGCTGGAGCCAAAAACATTCAGTACTTC. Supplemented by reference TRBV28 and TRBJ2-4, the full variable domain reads DVKVTQSSRYLVKRTGEKVFLECVQDMDHENMFWYRQDPGLGLRLIYFSYDVKMKEKGDIPEGYSVSREKKERFSLILESASTNQTSMYLCASSLAGAKNIQYFGAGTRLSVL.

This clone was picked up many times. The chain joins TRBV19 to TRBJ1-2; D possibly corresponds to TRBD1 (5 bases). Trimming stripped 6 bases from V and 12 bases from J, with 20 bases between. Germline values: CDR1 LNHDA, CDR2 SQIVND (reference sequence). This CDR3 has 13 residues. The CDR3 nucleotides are TGTGCCAGTAGGGGTGGAGGGGAACCACCACACACCTTC. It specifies CASRGGGEPPHTF.

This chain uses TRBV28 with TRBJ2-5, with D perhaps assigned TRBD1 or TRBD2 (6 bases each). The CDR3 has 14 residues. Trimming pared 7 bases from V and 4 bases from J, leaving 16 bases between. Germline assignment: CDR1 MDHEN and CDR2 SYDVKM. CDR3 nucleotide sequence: TGTGCCAGCACCCTTTTAGGGGGGACAGAGACCCAGTACTTC. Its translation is CASTLLGGTETQYF.

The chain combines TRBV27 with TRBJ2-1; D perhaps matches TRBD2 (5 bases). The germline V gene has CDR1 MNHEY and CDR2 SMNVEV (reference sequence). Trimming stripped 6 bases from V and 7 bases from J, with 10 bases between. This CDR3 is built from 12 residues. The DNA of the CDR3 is TGTGCCAGCAGCTGGGGAGTGAATGAGCAGTTCTTC. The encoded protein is CASSWGVNEQFF.

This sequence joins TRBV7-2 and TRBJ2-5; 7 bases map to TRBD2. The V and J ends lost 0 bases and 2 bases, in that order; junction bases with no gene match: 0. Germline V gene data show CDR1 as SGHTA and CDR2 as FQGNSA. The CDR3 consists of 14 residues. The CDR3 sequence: CASSLAGGQETQYF. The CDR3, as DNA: TGTGCCAGCAGCTTAGCGGGGGGGCAAGAGACCCAGTACTTC.

The CDR3 spells CASSAGTSGEQYF. The CDR3 DNA reads as TGTGCCAGCAGCGCCGGGACTAGCGGGGAGCAGTATTTT. This rearrangement joins TRBV9 to TRBJ2-3, with TRBD2 matching over 13 bases. Trimming at V came to 3 bases and at J to 11 bases, leaving 3 bases not matched to a gene. Germline CDR1 reads SGDLS; CDR2 reads YYNGEE. The CDR3 sequence is 13 residues long.